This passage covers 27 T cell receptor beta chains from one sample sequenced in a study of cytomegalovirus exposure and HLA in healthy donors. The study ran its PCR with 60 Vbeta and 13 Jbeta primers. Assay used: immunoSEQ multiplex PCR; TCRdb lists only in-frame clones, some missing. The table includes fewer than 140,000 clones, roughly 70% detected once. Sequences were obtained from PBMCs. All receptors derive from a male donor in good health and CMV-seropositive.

CDR3 DNA sequence: TGTGCCAGCACGTACGACTACGAGCAGTACTTC. Protein: CASTYDYEQYF. This chain connects TRBV6-6 to TRBJ2-5; D is ambiguous. The J call may be wrong; the DNA end is better matched by TRBJ2-7. Germline CDR1 MNHNY, CDR2 SVGAGI (reference sequence). The CDR3 runs 11 residues.

CDR3 sequence (DNA): TGTGCCAGTAGTATAACGACAAACAGGAAGGCGGGAGGCTACACCTTC. Amino acids: CASSITTNRKAGGYTF. The V and J genes are TRBV19 and TRBJ1-2; D may be TRBD1 (5 bases). This CDR3 spans 16 amino acids. Trimming left V 2 bases short and J 8 bases short, with 21 bases between. Germline V lookup: CDR1 LNHDA, CDR2 SQIVND (reference sequence).

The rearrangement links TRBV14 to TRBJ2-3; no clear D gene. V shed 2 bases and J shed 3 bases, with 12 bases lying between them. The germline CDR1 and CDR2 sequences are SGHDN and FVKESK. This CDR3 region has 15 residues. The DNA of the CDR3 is TGTGCCAGCAGCCAACACCCTGCGGCAACAGATACGCAGTATTTT. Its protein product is CASSQHPAATDTQYF.

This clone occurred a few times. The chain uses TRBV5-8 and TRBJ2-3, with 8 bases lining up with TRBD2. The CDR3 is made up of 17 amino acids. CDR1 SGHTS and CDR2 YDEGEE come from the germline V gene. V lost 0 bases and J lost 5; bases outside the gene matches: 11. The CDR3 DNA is TGTGCCAGCAGCTTGGGATTGTCGGGGGGGGCCAAAGATACGCAGTATTTT. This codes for CASSLGLSGGAKDTQYF.

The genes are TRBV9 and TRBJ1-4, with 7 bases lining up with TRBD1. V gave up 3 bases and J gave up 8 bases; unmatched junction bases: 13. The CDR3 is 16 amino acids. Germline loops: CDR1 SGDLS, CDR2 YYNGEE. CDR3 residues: CASSGLTGQSGEKLFF. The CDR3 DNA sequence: TGTGCCAGCAGCGGGCTTACGGGACAGAGTGGCGAAAAACTGTTTTTT.

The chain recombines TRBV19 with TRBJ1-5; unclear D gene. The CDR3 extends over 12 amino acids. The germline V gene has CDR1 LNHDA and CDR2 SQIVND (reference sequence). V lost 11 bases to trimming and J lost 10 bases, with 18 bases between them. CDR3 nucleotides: TGTGCCGTCCGCCAGGAACCTGGTCCCCAGCATTTT. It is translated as CAVRQEPGPQHF.

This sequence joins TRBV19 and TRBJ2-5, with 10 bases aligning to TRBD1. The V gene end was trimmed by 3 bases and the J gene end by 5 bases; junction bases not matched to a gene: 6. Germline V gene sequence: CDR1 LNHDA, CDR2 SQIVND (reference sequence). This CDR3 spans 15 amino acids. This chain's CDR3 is CASSIRDRGLETQYF. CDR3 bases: TGTGCCAGTAGTATCCGGGACAGGGGACTGGAGACCCAGTACTTC.

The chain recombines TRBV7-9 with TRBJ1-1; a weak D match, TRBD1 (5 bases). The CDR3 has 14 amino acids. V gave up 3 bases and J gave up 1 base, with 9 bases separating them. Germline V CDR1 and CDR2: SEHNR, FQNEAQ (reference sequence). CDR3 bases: TGTGCCAGCAGCTTTACGGGGGGGAACACTGAAGCTTTCTTT. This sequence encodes CASSFTGGNTEAFF.

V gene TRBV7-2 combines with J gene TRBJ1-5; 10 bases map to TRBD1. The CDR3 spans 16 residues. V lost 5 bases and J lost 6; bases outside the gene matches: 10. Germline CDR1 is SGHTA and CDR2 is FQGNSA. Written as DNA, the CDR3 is TGTGCCAGCAGCGAAGGTACCGGGACAGGGGTTCAGCCCCAGCATTTT. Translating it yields CASSEGTGTGVQPQHF.

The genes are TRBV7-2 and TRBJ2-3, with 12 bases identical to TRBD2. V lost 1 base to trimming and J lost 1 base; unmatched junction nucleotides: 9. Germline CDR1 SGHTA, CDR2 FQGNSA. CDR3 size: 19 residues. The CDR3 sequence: CASSLDGWTSGIGTDTQYF. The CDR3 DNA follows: TGTGCCAGCAGCTTAGATGGGTGGACTAGCGGGATCGGCACAGATACGCAGTATTTT.

The CDR3 spells CASSRGTSGGEQFF. The CDR3 DNA follows: TGCGCCAGCAGCCGAGGGACTAGCGGGGGTGAGCAGTTCTTC. V and J are TRBV4-1 and TRBJ2-1, with 14 bases identical to TRBD2. Germline CDR1 reads MGHRA; CDR2 reads YSYEKL. The CDR3 totals 14 residues. After removal of 4 bases from V and 9 bases from J, the junction contained 2 bases not matched to a gene.

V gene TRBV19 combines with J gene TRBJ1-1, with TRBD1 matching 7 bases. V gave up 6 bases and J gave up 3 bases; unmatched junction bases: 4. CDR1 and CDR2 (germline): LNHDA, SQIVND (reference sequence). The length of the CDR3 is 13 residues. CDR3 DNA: TGTGCCAGTAGCAGGGGGTCCCACACTGAAGCTTTCTTT. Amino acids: CASSRGSHTEAFF. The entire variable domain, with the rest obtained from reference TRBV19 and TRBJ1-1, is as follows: DGGITQSPKYLFRKEGQNVTLSCEQNLNHDAMYWYRQDPGQGLRLIYYSQIVNDFQKGDIAEGYSVSREKKESFPLTVTSAQKNPTAFYLCASSRGSHTEAFFGQGTRLTVV.

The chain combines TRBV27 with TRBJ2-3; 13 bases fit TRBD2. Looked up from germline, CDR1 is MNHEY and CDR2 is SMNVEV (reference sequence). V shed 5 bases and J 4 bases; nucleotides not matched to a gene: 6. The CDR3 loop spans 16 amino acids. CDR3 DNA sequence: TGTGCCAGCAGTCGGTGGACTAGCGGGAGTGCAGATACGCAGTATTTT. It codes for CASSRWTSGSADTQYF.

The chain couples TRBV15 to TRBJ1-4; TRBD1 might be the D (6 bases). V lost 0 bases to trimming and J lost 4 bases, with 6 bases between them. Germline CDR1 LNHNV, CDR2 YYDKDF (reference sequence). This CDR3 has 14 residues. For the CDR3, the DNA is TGTGCCACCAGCAGAGAACAGGGTAATGAAAAACTGTTTTTT. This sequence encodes CATSREQGNEKLFF.

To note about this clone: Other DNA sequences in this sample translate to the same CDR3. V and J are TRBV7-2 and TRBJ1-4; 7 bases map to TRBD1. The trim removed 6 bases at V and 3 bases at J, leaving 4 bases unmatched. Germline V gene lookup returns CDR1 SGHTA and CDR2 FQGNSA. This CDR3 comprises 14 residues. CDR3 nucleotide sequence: TGTGCCAGCAGTAGGGACAGTTCTAATGAAAAACTGTTTTTT. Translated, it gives CASSRDSSNEKLFF.

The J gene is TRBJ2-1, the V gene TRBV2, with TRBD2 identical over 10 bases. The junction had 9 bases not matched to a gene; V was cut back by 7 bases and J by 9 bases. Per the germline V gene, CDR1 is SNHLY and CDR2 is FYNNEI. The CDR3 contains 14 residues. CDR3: CASIGLAGGGEQFF. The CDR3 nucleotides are TGTGCCAGCATTGGCTTAGCGGGAGGAGGTGAGCAGTTCTTC.

In DNA, the CDR3 is TGTGCTAGTGGTTTGGTCCTCGGGACAGGGCAACTTGAAGCTTTCTTT. Translated: CASGLVLGTGQLEAFF. V and J are TRBV12-5 and TRBJ1-1; TRBD1 aligns across 9 bases. J gave up 7 bases and V 0 bases, and 9 bases lay outside the gene matches. Germline values: CDR1 LGHNT, CDR2 FRNRAP. This CDR3 region has 16 residues.

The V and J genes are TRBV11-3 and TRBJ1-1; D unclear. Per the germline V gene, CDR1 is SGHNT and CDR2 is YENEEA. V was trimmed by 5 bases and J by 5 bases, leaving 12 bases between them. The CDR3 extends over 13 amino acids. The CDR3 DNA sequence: TGTGCCAGCAGCCGGAACAGCAAAACTGAAGCTTTCTTT. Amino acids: CASSRNSKTEAFF.

CDR3 in amino acids: CASSGMTLGASGYTF. CDR3 nucleotides: TGTGCCAGCAGCGGTATGACACTGGGGGCCTCAGGCTACACCTTC. The gene calls are TRBV6-6 and TRBJ1-2; tentatively, D is TRBD1 (6 bases). The CDR3 has 15 amino acids. Germline CDR1 reads MNHNY; CDR2 reads SVGAGI (reference sequence). V was pared by 6 bases and J by 8 bases, with 22 bases between.

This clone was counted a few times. The CDR3 sequence: CASSPRGTGGFHEQFF. The CDR3 DNA reads as TGTGCCAGCAGCCCCAGAGGGACAGGGGGCTTTCATGAGCAGTTCTTC. The J gene is TRBJ2-1, the V gene TRBV7-9; 12 positions match TRBD1. CDR3 length equals 16 residues. J lost 8 bases, V lost 5 bases, and 10 bases had no gene match. Germline CDR1 SEHNR, CDR2 FQNEAQ (reference sequence).

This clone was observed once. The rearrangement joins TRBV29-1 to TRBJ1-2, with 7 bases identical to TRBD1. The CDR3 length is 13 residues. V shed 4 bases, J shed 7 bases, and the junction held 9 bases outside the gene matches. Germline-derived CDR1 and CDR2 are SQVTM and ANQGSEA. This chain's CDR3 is CSVVSGTAAGYTF. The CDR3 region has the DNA TGCAGCGTTGTATCCGGGACAGCGGCTGGCTACACCTTC.

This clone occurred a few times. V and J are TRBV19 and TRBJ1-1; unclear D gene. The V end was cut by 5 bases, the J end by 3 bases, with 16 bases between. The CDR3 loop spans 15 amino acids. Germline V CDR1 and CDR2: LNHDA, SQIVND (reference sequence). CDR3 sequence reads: CASSAQLTPDTEAFF. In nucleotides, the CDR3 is TGTGCCAGTAGTGCTCAATTGACACCAGACACTGAAGCTTTCTTT.

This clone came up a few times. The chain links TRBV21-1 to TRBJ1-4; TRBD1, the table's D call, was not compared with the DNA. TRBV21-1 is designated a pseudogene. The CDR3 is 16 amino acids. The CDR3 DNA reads TGTGCCAGCAGCAAAGCGGGTTACAGGTTGGGCGAAAAACTGTTTTTT. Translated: CASSKAGYRLGEKLFF.

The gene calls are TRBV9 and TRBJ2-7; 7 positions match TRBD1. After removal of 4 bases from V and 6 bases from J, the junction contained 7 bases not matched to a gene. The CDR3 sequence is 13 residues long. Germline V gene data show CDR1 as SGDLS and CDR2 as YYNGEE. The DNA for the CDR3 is TGTGCCAGCAGCCCCCAGGGGGTCGGCGAGCAGTACTTC. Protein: CASSPQGVGEQYF.

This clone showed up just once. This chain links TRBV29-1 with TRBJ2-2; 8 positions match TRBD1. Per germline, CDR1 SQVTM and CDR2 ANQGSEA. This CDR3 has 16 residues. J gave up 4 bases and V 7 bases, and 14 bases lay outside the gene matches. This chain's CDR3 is CSADSQTGGSTGELFF. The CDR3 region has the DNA TGCAGCGCTGACTCACAAACAGGGGGTAGCACCGGGGAGCTGTTTTTT.

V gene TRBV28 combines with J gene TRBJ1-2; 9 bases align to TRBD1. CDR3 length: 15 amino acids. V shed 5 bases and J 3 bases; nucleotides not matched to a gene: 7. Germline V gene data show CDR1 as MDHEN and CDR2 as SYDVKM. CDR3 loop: CASSQRTGADYGYTF. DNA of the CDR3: TGTGCCAGCAGTCAGAGGACAGGGGCGGACTATGGCTACACCTTC.

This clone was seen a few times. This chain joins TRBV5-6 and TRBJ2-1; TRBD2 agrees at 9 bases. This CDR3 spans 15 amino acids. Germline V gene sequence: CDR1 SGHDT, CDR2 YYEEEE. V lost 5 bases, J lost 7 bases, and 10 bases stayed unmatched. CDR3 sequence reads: CASSFGSGGRNEQFF. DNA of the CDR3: TGTGCCAGCAGTTTCGGTAGCGGGGGACGTAATGAGCAGTTCTTC.